This paragraph covers one TCR beta chain sequence. What antigen it recognizes has not been identified. A read error may explain this, as a much larger clone is one base away. Distinct nucleotide sequences in the sample also encode this CDR3. The data originate from a study of shared clonotypes between healthy human individuals (TCRdb year 2020). The study in broad terms: The cohort comprised two women and a few men aged 18 to 49 years. For each donor, CD4 naive and CD4 memory were each given three plates, CD8 naive was given two plates, and CD8 memory was given one plate. To estimate repertoire size and how much clonotypes are shared between individuals, the study performed deep sequencing of blood TCR repertoires from 4 to 6 healthy adults. Libraries were prepared and TCR repertoires were sequenced by different laboratories using diverse techniques, in order to increase sequencing depth and limit assay-specific biases. Between about 0.8 and 9 billion PBMCs per donor were obtained by leukapheresis. Overall results and qualifications from the work: Compared with non-shared clonotypes, the clonotypes found in all four sorted-subset donors had higher generation probabilities. Incomplete sequencing was indicated by rarefaction of sorted-subset datasets, despite the large sequencing depth. When a few donors were compared, the shared fraction of clonotypes was about 5% for naive CD4, 3.5% for naive CD8, 2.3% for memory CD4, and around 0.4% for memory CD8. Estimated clonotype richness was generally larger for naive than for memory subsets. Based on pairwise subsampling, the degree of clonotype sharing among donors was expected to be affected by sequencing depth. Sampling was limited to blood, and TCR repertoires in tissue likely differ from TCR repertoires in blood. The small number of donors limited the genetic and exposure-history diversity represented.

V loses 6 bases, J loses 0 bases, and the germline ends lie 3 bases apart. The CDR1 and CDR2 encoded by the germline V gene are MNHEY and SVGAGI. The CDR3 runs 11 residues from the cysteine to the phenylalanine. Only the CDR3 region is kept as DNA, spanning 33 bases read in frame from base 1. TCR CDR3 regions were amplified from genomic DNA by multiplex PCR using the deep immunoSEQ assay. Extracted genomic DNA from each cell subset was spread evenly across all wells of several immunoSEQ 96-well plates, with each plate serving as a replicate. For sorted subsets, about 200 ng genomic DNA, equal to 30,000 to 35,000 T cell genomes, was loaded into each replicate PCR. Purified libraries were measured with a Qubit 3.0 fluorometer, size-checked on a Bioanalyzer 2100, and measured again with the KAPA Library Quantification kit. Every immunoSEQ 96-well plate was sequenced on a dedicated single-read 150-cycle Illumina NextSeq 550 flow cell. The original pipeline was this. Because only junctional sequences without quality scores were contained in the immunoSEQ output, filtering matching that applied to full-length reads could not be performed. To assign V/J genes and CDR3, sequences were annotated against IMGT germline references using PyIR, a Python wrapper for IgBLAST v1.9. Reads were filtered out if the reads had weak V/J assignments (E-value above 1e-6), no CDR3, stop codons, out-of-frame junctions, or ambiguous translated residues. V3J clonotypes were defined as sequences sharing an identical inferred V gene, J gene, and CDR3 amino acid sequence. Percentage overlap between repertoires was computed as shared unique clonotypes divided by the size of the smaller repertoire. Richness of each repertoire was evaluated using RTK rarefaction, the Chao1 estimator, and Recon v2.1 estimates of unobserved clonotypes. For all TCRbeta clonotypes obtained by the gDNA method from several donors, generation probabilities were computed with OLGA. Not all clones reach the TCRdb copy of this immuneACCESS table, which keeps in-frame sequences only. Checked studies attribute under half of the gap to unresolved V genes and leave the rest unexplained. That table is the source of V, J and clone size, and D and trimming were worked out from the DNA. In all, the sample holds around 2,000,000 clones, and approximately 95% of those were seen once. Of the sample, under 1.5% is held by the ten largest clones.

For the CD8 naive samples, CD45RO-negative cells were positively selected for CCR7, yielding a CD45RA+CCR7+ population from which TemRA cells were excluded. The donors were healthy, HIV-negative adults with no recently reported acute infections or vaccinations. All donors were Caucasian adults living in Nashville, Tennessee, USA. Blood was obtained by leukapheresis, after which PBMCs were separated by Ficoll-Histopaque density gradient centrifugation and cryopreserved in liquid nitrogen vapor phase. Analytical flow cytometry was used to check the purity and quantity of every magnetically sorted T cell population. From each sorted fraction, genomic DNA was isolated and quantified by UV absorbance on a Nanodrop 2000c.

Rearrangement joined TRBV6-5 to TRBJ2-7; there is no confident call for the D gene. The TCR originated in a man younger than 35 in good health. Input material: naive CD8+ T cells sorted from blood. In light of the paper, this sample's cell subset or site label describes: CD45RA+CCR7+. The DNA sequence is TGTGCCAGCAGCGCCTCCTACGAGCAGTACTTC. It encodes CASSASYEQYF.